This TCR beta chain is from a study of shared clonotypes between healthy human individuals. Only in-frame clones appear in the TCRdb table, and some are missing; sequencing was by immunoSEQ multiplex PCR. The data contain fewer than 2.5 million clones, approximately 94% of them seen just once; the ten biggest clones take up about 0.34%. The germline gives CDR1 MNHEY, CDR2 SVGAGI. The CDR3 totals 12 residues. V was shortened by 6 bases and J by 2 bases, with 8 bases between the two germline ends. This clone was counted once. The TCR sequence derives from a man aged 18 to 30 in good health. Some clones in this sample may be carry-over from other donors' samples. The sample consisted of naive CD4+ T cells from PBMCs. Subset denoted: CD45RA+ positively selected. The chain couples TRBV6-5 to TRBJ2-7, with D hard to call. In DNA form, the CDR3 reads TGTGCCAGCAGCCATACCCCCTACGAGCAGTACTTC. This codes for CASSHTPYEQYF.